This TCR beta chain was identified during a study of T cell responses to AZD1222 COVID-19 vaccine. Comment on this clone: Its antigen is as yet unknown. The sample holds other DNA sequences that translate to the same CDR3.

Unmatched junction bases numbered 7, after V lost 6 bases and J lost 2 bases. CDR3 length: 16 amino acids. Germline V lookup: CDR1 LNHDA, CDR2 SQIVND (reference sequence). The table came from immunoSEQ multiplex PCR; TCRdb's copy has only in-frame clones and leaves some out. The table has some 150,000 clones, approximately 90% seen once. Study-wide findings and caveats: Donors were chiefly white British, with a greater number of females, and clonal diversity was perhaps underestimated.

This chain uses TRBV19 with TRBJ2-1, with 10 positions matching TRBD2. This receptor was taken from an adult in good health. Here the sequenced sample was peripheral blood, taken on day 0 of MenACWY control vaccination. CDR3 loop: CASSSPLAGAYNEQFF. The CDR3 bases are TGTGCCAGTAGCAGCCCCCTAGCGGGAGCCTACAATGAGCAGTTCTTC.